These T cell receptor beta chains were read from a single sample in a study of blood T cells in healthy people across ages. TCRdb called the 5' RACE reads again in MiXCR, with one record for every CDR3 protein. The repertoire includes about 1.4 million distinct CDR3 sequences, 59% of them detected once, and 6.5% to 8.5% sits in the top ten. Sequencing used blood. These receptor sequences come from a man aged 18 to 29 in good health. CDR3s include the opening cysteine and the closing phenylalanine or tryptophan. The order of the fields is J gene, V gene, CDR3 protein.

J: TRBJ2-1
V: TRBV14
CDR3: CASSLGTGFHNEQFF

J: TRBJ2-5
V: TRBV20-1
CDR3: CSAREWTLQETQYF

J: TRBJ2-7
V: TRBV4-2
CDR3: CASSQFHGASYEQYF

J: .
V: TRBV11-2
CDR3: CASSAGQGLETQYF

J: TRBJ2-3
V: TRBV24-1
CDR3: CATSEAGGMADTQYF

J: TRBJ1-1
V: TRBV20-1
CDR3: CSASPLYDTEAFF

J: TRBJ2-1
V: TRBV12-3/TRBV12-4
CDR3: CASSFSSGSAGGEQFF

J: TRBJ1-5
V: TRBV27
CDR3: CASSLYRVGSNQPQHF

J: TRBJ2-1
V: TRBV20-1
CDR3: CSGLGPKINEQFF

J: TRBJ2-7
V: TRBV4-3
CDR3: CASSQGHGGFLYEQYF

J: TRBJ2-5
V: TRBV12-3/TRBV12-4
CDR3: CASSLAPPWKTQYF

J: TRBJ2-7
V: TRBV4-1
CDR3: CASSQDPGTSDEQYF

J: TRBJ1-2
V: TRBV6-5
CDR3: CASSPWTGSLYGYTF

J: TRBJ2-1
V: TRBV6-2/TRBV6-3
CDR3: CASKPPGDSSYNEQFF

J: TRBJ1-2
V: TRBV7-9
CDR3: CASSSSDRSGYTF

J: TRBJ2-5
V: TRBV20-1
CDR3: CSAGSPMVRETQYF

J: TRBJ1-2
V: TRBV29-1
CDR3: CSVEEETSFYGYTF

J: TRBJ2-4
V: TRBV10-1
CDR3: CASSETIGLANIQYF

J: TRBJ2-6
V: TRBV7-3
CDR3: CAGSLLALGSGANVLTF

J: TRBJ1-4
V: TRBV27
CDR3: CASSLIGEKLFF

J: TRBJ1-1
V: TRBV29-1
CDR3: CSVDRDRKINTEAFF

J: TRBJ2-5
V: TRBV29-1
CDR3: CSVESGGLGYF

J: TRBJ1-2
V: TRBV27
CDR3: CASSGPQGAVSGYTF